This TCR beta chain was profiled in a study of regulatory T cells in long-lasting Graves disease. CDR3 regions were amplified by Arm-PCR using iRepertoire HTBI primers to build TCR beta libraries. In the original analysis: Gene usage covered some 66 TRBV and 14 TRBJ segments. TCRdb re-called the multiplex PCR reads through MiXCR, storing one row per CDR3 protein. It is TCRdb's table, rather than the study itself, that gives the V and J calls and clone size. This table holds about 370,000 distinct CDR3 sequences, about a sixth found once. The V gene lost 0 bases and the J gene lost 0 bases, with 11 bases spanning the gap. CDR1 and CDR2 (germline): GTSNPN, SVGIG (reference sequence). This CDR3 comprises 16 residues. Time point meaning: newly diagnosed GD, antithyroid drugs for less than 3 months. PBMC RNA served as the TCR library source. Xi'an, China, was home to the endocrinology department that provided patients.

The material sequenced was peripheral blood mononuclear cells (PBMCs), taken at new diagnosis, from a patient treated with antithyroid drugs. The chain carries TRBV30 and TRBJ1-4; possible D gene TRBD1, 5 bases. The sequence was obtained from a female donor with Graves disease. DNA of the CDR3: TGTGCCTGGAGTGTACTTCCGACAGCAACTAATGAAAAACTGTTTTTT. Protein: CAWSVLPTATNEKLFF.